The clone carrying this TCR beta chain was found many times. Its target is unknown. The data stem from a study of T cells in Graves' hyperthyroidism and ophthalmopathy. Looking at the study overall: Any treatment followed the collection of peripheral blood at initial diagnosis. The study, taken as a whole, reports: Appearing also in blood were most of the thyroid clonotypes expanded above 0.001. Separation of ophthalmopathy from stable hyperthyroidism was achieved by a 13 V-J model.

Regions amplified from RNA transcripts were the TCR beta CDR3 regions. The HTBI set primed first-round TCR CDR3 RT-PCR. TCRdb called the multiplex PCR reads again in MiXCR, with one record for every CDR3 protein. The repertoire holds roughly 350,000 distinct CDR3 sequences, with approximately 13% as singletons. Ophthalmopathy patients showed a Clinical Activity Score of at least 3, NOSPECS grade of at least 4 and duration under 3 months. The clonotype originates from a woman aged 35 to 49 with Graves' ophthalmopathy. Sequencing was done on a sample of blood.

The CDR3 DNA reads as TGTGCCACCAGTGTGGGTTACTACAATGAGCAGTTCTTC. It encodes CATSVGYYNEQFF. The chain recombines TRBV24-1 with TRBJ2-1; D gene unclear. The CDR3 is 13 amino acids. Germline values: CDR1 KGHDR, CDR2 SFDVKD. V lost 5 bases and J lost 3, with 7 bases in between.